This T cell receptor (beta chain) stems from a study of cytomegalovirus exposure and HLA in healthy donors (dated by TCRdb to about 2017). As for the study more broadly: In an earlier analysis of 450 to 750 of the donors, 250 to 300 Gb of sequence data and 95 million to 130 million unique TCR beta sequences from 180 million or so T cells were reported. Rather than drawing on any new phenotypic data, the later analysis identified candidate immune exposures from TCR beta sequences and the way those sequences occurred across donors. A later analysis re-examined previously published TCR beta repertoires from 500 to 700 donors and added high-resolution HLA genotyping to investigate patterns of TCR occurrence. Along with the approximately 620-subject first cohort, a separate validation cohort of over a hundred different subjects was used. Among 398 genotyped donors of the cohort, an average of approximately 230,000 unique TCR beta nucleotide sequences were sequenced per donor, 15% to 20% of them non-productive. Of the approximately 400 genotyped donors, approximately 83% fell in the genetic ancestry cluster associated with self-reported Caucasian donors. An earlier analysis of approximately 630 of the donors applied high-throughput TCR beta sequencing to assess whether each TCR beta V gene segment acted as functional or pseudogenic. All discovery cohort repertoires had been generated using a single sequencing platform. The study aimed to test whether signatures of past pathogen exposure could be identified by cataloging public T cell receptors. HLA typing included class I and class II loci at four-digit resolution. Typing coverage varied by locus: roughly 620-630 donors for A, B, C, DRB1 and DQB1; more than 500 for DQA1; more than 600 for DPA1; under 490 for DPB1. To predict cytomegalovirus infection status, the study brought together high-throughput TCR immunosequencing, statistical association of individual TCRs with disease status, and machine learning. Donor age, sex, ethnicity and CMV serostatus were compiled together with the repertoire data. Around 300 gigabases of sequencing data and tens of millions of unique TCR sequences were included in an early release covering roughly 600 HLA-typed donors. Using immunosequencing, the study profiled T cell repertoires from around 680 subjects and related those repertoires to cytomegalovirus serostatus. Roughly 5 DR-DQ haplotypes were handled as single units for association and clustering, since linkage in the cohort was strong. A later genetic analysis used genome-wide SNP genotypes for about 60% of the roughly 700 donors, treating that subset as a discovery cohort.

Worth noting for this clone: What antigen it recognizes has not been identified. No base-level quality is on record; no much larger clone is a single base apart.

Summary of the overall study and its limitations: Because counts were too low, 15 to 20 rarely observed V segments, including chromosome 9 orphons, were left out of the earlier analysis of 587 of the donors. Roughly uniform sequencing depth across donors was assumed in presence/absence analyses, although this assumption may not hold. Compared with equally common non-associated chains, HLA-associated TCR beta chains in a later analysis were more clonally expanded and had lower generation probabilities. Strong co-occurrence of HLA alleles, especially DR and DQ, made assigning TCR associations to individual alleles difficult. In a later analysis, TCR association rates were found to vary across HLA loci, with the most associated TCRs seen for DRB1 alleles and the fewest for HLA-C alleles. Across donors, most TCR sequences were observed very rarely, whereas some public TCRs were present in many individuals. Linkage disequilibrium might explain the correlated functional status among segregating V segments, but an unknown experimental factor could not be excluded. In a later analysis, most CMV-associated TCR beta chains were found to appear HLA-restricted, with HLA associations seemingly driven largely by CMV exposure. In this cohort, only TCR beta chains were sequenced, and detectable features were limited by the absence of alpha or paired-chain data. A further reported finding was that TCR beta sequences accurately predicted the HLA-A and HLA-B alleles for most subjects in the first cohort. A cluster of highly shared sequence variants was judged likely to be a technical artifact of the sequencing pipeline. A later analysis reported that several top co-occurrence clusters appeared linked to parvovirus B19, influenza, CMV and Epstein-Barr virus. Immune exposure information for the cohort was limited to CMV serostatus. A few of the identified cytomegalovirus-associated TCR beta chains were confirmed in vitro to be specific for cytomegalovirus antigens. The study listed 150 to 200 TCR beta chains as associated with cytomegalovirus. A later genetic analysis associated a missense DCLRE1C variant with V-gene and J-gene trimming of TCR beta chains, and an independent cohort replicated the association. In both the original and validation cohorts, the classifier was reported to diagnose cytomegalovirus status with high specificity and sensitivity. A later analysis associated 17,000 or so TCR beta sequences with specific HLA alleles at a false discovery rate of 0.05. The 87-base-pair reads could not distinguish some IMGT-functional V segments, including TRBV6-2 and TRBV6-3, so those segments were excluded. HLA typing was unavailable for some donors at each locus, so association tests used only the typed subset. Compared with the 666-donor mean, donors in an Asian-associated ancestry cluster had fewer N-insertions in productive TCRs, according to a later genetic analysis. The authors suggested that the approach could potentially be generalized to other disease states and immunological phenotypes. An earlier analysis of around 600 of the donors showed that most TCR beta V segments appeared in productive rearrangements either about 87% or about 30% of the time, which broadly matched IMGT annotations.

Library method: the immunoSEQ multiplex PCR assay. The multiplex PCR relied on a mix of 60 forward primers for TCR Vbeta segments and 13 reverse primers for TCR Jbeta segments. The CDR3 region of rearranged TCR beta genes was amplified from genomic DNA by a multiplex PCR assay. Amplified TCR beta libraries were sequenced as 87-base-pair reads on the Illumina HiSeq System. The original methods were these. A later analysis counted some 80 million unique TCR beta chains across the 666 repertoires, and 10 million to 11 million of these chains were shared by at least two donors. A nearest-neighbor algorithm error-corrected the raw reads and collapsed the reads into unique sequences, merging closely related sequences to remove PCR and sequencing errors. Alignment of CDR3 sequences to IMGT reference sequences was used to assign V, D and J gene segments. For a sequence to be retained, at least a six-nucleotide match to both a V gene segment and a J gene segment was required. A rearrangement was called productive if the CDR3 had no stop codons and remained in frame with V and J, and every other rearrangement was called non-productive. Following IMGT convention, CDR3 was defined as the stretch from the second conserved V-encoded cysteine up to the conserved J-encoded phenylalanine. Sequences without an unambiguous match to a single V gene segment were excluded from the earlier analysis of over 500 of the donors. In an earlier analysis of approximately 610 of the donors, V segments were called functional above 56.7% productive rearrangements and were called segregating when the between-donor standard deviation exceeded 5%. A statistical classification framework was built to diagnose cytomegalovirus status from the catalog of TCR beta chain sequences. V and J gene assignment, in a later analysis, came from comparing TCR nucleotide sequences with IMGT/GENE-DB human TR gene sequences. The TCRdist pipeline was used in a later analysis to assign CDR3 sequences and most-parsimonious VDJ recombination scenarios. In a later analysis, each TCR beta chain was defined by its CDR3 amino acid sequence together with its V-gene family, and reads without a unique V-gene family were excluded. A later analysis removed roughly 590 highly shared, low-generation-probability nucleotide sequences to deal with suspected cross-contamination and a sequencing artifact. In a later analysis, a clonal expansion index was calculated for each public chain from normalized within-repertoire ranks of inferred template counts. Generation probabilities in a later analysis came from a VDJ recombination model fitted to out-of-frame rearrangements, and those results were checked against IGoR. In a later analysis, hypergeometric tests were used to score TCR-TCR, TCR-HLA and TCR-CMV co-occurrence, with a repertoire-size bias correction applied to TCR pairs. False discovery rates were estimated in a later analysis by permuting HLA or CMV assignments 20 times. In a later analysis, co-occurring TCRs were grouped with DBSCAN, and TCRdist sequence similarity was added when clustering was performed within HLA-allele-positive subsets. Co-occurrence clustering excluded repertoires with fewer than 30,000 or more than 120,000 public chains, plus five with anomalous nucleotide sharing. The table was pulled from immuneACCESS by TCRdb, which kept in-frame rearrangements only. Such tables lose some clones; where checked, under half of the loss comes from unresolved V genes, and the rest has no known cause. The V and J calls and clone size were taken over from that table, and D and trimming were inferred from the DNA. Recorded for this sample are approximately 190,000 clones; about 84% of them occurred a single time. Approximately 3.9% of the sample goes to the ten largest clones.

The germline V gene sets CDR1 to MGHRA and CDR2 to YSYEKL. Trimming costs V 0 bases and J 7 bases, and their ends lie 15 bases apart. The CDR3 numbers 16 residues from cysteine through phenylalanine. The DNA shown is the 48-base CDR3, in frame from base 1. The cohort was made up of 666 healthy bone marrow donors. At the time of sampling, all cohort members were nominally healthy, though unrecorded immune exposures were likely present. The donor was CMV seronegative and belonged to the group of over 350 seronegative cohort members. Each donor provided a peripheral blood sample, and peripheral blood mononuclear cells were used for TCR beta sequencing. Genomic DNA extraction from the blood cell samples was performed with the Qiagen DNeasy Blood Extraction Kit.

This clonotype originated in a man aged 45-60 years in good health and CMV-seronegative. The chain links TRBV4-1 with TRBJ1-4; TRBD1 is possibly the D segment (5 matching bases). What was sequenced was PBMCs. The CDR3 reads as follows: CASSQDGSGTGEKLFF. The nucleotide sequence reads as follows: TGCGCCAGCAGCCAAGATGGTTCAGGGACTGGTGAAAAACTGTTTTTT.